The 5 T cell receptor beta chains listed next were all sequenced from one sample in a study of immune cell composition in non-small cell lung cancer. The normal lung sample lay at least 3 cm, and maximally far, from the tumour. Data came from immunoSEQ multiplex PCR; TCRdb stores just in-frame clones and leaves some out. The repertoire consists of thousands of clones, with 82% occurring once and the leading ten covering around 8.6%. Sequencing was carried out using non-adjacent lung tissue. Receptors were obtained from a human donor with non-small cell lung cancer.

About this clone itself: Relative to the germline gene, one junction end is altered; a read error may explain this. The chain uses TRBV5-4 and TRBJ1-2; TRBD1 matches at 8 bases. The CDR3 consists of 18 residues. CDR1 and CDR2 (germline): SGHNT, YYREEE (reference sequence). CDR3 nucleotides: TGCGCCAGCAGCCAAGATTGGGCAGGGGGCTCTCGTAACTATGGCTACACCTTC. It is translated as CASSQDWAGGSRNYGYTF.

Here the CDR3 DNA reads TGTGCCAGCGCCGGGACAGCCTACAATGAGCAGTTCTTC. Translation: CASAGTAYNEQFF. This chain connects TRBV6-5 to TRBJ2-1, with 7 bases matching TRBD1. Germline CDR1 MNHEY, CDR2 SVGAGI. CDR3 size: 13 residues. J was trimmed by 2 bases and V by 8 bases; bases with no gene match: 3.

The CDR3 reads CASKRYGEKETQYF. CDR3 nucleotide sequence: TGTGCCAGCAAGCGCTACGGGGAGAAAGAGACCCAGTACTTC. J is TRBJ2-5 and V is TRBV7-2; weak D call: TRBD2 (5 bases). The CDR3 covers 14 residues. Germline loops: CDR1 SGHTA, CDR2 FQGNSA. The V and J ends lost 7 bases and 3 bases respectively, with 15 bases between them.

This sequence joins TRBV4-3 and TRBJ2-7; tentatively, D is TRBD1 (5 bases). The CDR3 runs 15 residues. Germline lookup yields CDR1 LGHNA and CDR2 YSLEER. V was shortened by 1 base and J by 0 bases, with 10 bases between the two germline ends. The CDR3 nucleotides are TGCGCCAGCAGCCAAGCCTACAGGAGCTCCTACGAGCAGTACTTC. Protein: CASSQAYRSSYEQYF.

This clone showed up just once. This chain uses TRBV11-2 with TRBJ1-1; D uncertain. The V gene's germline CDR1 is SGHAT and CDR2 FQNNGV. This CDR3 region has 17 residues. Trimming removed 1 base from V and 0 bases from J, with 15 bases in between. This CDR3 reads CASSLGLSGRLNTEAFF. The CDR3, as DNA: TGTGCCAGCAGCTTAGGGCTAAGTGGGAGGCTGAACACTGAAGCTTTCTTT.